These T cell receptor beta chains were read from a single sample in a study of cytomegalovirus exposure and HLA in healthy donors. Assay used: immunoSEQ multiplex PCR; TCRdb lists only in-frame clones, some missing. The sample has some 87,000 clones, over 70% seen once. Sequenced input: PBMCs. These receptors were taken from a man aged 45-65 years in good health and CMV-seropositive. Both conserved end residues are part of each CDR3. The order of the fields is V gene, J gene, CDR3 protein.

>TRBV27|-
CASRGLERVTYEQYF
>TRBV5-6|TRBJ2-1
CASSSWPGGYEQFF
>TRBV5-1|TRBJ2-5
CASSEGGNQETQYF
>TRBV19|TRBJ2-5
CASSEGQGAFGTQYF
>TRBV19|TRBJ2-7
CASSGRQGRGEQYF
>TRBV4-3|TRBJ2-4
CASSREGAPGNIQYF
>TRBV11-2|TRBJ2-7
CATGGASPYEQYF
>TRBV4-2|TRBJ1-2
CASSQSGVNYGYTF
>TRBV15|TRBJ2-7
CATSRGAGYEQYF
>TRBV23-1|TRBJ1-1
CASSQNRGGENPMNTEAFF
>TRBV6-1|TRBJ1-5
CASSLTGVNQPQHF
>TRBV25-1|TRBJ1-6
CASSADGQGESPLHF
>TRBV19|TRBJ1-5
CASRNRGPSNQPQHF
>TRBV7-2|TRBJ2-7
CASSLARGVVHEQYF
>TRBV7-7|TRBJ2-2
CASSSRVGTGELFF
>TRBV30|TRBJ2-3
CAWIAGTSTDTQYF
>TRBV7-3|TRBJ2-5
CASSSGGGAQETQYF
>TRBV2|TRBJ1-4
CASSGDDGGQEKLFF
>TRBV5-1|TRBJ2-3
CASEPIPGLGIDTQYF
>TRBV5-1|TRBJ1-1
CASSEDRANTEAFF
>TRBV9|TRBJ2-1
CASSVQAHNEQFF
>TRBV6-5|TRBJ1-1
CASRDRGGQTEAFF
>TRBV7-2|TRBJ1-6
CASSMPGTANSPLHF
>TRBV30|TRBJ2-2
CAWKTTGSRYTGELFF
>TRBV14|TRBJ1-1
CASSQILQAGFGTEAFF
>TRBV5-1|TRBJ2-1
CASSPGLAGYNEQFF
>TRBV5-8|TRBJ2-4
CASSWGGQNIQYF
>TRBV7-2|TRBJ2-1
CASSLLAGVTNEQFF
>TRBV28|TRBJ1-5
CASRTGARQPQHF
>TRBV19|TRBJ1-5
CASSVAYRDQPQHF
>TRBV30|TRBJ2-2
CAWSEWTEYTGELFF
>TRBV5-4|TRBJ1-6
CASSLGGGANSPLHF
>TRBV19|TRBJ1-1
CASQTGNMNTEAFF
>TRBV6-6|TRBJ1-1
CASRMENSPGSAFF
>TRBV29-1|TRBJ2-1
CSVEDRNEQFF
>TRBV30|TRBJ1-5
CAWSVGGPQHF
>TRBV9|TRBJ1-5
CASSFTGGNQPQHF
>TRBV20-1|TRBJ1-4
CSAPTGSRLFF
>TRBV4-3|TRBJ2-5
CASSQAGGWNQETQYF
>TRBV11-2|TRBJ2-7
CASSPLQGPNYEQYF
>TRBV5-8|TRBJ1-4
CASRRTGASTNEKLFF
>TRBV7-3|TRBJ1-3
CASSFPHAPAGNTIYF
>TRBV2|TRBJ2-2
CARRGLAAAGELFF
>TRBV19|TRBJ2-5
CASSISILAGTETQYF
>TRBV5-1|TRBJ1-6
CASSSFPGQDPNSPLHF
>TRBV28|TRBJ1-2
CASWHPYGYTF
>TRBV4-3|TRBJ1-1
CASSWTGQNTEAFF
>TRBV4-1|TRBJ1-2
CASSQERFNYGYTF
>TRBV30|TRBJ1-5
CAWTGGLSNQPQHF
>TRBV7-3|TRBJ1-2
CASSPLEGASYGYTF